These 2 T cell receptor beta chains were sequenced from one sample in a study of Graves' ophthalmopathy and Graves' hyperthyroidism (dated by TCRdb to the late 2010s). TCRdb lists the instrument as Illumina HiSeq 2000. For repertoire sequencing, TCR beta CDR3 regions were amplified from RNA transcripts. A first-round RT-PCR used HTBI primers with the Qiagen OneStep RT-PCR kit, followed by a second-round multiplex PCR, size selection and purification. Using fastp trimming at Q25 and MiXCR clonotype assembly, TCRdb reanalyzed the public sequencing data and kept in-frame beta chains. Each entry is one CDR3 protein sequence, shown with its most common DNA and genes. For this sample there are over a million distinct CDR3 sequences; roughly two fifths appear just once. The ten biggest clones cover around 10% of the sample. Sequencing input: peripheral blood or thyroid tissue (not recorded which). The source is an adult man with Graves' hyperthyroidism.

There are a few counts of this clonotype. The rearrangement uses TRBV11-2 and TRBJ2-7; D tentatively reads TRBD1 or TRBD2 (6 bases each). The V gene lost 4 bases and the J gene lost 3 bases, with 16 bases spanning the gap. The V gene's germline CDR1 is SGHAT and CDR2 FQNNGV. The CDR3 covers 15 residues. CDR3 sequence reads: CASSSWKGDFYEQYF. CDR3 DNA: TGTGCCAGCAGCTCCTGGAAGGGGGACTTCTACGAGCAGTACTTC.

This clonotype was recorded at least ten times. The chain combines TRBV7-6 with TRBJ2-5, with TRBD2 as a possible D gene (5 bases). The CDR3 sequence is 14 residues long. In germline, CDR1 is SGHVS, CDR2 FNYEAQ. With 3 bases removed from V and 4 bases from J, the gap between germline ends came to 12 bases. The CDR3 DNA reads as TGTGCCAGCAGCTTCGGGGAGTTCGTAGAGACCCAGTACTTC. Translated: CASSFGEFVETQYF.